This T cell receptor beta chain was profiled in a study of control samples from healthy donors and cancer patients. Produced via immunoSEQ multiplex PCR; TCRdb's table is partial and in-frame only. The repertoire holds roughly 170,000 clones, with approximately 92% as singletons. The germline V gene has CDR1 SNHLY and CDR2 FYNNEI. CDR3 length equals 15 residues. Deletions cut 4 bases from V and 0 bases from J, with 10 bases between. The chain combines TRBV2 with TRBJ1-3, with TRBD1 as a possible D gene (5 bases). What was sequenced was blood. The sequence was obtained from a woman aged 35 to 49 in good health. CDR3 loop: CASSVLGGSGNTIYF. The CDR3 nucleotides are TGTGCCAGCAGTGTCCTTGGGGGCTCTGGAAACACCATATATTTT. Full variable domain (rest looked up from reference TRBV2 and TRBJ1-3): EPEVTQTPSHQVTQMGQEVILRCVPISNHLYFYWYRQILGQKVEFLVSFYNNEISEKSEIFDDQFSVERPDGSNFTLKIRSTKLEDSAMYFCASSVLGGSGNTIYFGEGSWLTVV.